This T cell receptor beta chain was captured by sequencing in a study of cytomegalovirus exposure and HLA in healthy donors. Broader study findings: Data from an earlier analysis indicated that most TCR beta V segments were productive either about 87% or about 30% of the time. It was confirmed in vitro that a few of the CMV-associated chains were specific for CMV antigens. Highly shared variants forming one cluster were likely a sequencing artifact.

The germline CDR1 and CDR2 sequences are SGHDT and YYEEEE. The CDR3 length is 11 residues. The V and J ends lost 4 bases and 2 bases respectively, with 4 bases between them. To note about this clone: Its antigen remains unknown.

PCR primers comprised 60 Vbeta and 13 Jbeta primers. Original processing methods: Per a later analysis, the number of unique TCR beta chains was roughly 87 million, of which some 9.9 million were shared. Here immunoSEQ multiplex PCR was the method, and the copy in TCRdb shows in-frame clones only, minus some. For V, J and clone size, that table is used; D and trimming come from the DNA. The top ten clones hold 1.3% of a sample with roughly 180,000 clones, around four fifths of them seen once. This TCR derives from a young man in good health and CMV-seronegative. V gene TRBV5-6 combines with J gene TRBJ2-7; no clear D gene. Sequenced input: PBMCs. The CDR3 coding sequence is TGTGCCAGCAGCCGAGCCTACGAGCAGTACTTC. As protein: CASSRAYEQYF.